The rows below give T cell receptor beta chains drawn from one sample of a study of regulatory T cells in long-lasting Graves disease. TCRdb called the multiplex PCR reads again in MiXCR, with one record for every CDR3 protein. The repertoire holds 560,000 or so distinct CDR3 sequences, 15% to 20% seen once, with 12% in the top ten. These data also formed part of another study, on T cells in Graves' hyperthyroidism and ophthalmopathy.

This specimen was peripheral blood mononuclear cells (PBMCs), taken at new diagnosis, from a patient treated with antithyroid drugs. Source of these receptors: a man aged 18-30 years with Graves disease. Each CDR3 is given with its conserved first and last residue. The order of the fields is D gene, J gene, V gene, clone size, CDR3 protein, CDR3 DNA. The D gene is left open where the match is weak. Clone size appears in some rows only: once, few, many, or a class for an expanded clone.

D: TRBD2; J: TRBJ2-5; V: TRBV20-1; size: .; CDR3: CSAKGTSGRARETQYF; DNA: TGCAGTGCTAAAGGGACTAGCGGGAGGGCCCGGGAGACCCAGTACTTC
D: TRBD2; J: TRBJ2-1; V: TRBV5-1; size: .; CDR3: CASHGTSGRNSYNEQFF; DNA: TGCGCCAGCCACGGGACTAGCGGGAGGAACTCCTACAATGAGCAGTTCTTC
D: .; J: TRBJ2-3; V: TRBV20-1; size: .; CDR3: CSARVSTDTQYF; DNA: TGCAGTGCTAGAGTGAGCACAGATACGCAGTATTTT
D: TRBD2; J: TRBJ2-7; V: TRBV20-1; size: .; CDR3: CSAVGPGLAGGSYEQYF; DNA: TGCAGTGCAGTCGGCCCGGGACTAGCGGGGGGATCCTACGAGCAGTACTTC
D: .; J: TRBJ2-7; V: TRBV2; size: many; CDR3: CASSFDNEQYF; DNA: TGTGCCAGCAGCTTTGATAACGAGCAGTACTTC
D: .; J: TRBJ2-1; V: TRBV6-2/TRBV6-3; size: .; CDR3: CASSYSGAGSSYNEQFF; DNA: TGTGCCAGCAGTTACTCGGGGGCGGGAAGCTCCTACAATGAGCAGTTCTTC
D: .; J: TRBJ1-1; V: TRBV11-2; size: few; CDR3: CASSPGRGMGTEAFF; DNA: TGTGCCAGCAGCCCCGGACGGGGAATGGGCACTGAAGCTTTCTTT
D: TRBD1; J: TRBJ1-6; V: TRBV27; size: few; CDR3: CASSIDRATSSPLHF; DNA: TGTGCCAGCAGTATTGACAGGGCCACGTCGTCACCCCTCCACTTT
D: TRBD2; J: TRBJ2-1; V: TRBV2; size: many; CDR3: CASSRSSGGYNEQFF; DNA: TGTGCCAGCAGTCGTTCTAGCGGGGGTTACAATGAGCAGTTCTTC
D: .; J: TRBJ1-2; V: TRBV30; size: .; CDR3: CAWSVMRQSLREVYGYTF; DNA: TGTGCCTGGAGTGTAATGCGGCAGTCCCTTCGGGAGGTCTATGGCTACACCTTC
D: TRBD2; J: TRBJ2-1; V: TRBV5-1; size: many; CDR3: CASSLATGTSGGGEQFF; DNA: TGCGCCAGCAGCTTGGCCACCGGGACTAGCGGCGGAGGGGAGCAGTTCTTC
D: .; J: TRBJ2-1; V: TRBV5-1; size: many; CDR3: CASARDPVPTEQFF; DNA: TGCGCCAGCGCCCGGGACCCAGTACCTACTGAGCAGTTCTTC
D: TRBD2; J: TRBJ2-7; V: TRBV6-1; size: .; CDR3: CASSNPLREGPYEQYF; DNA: TGTGCCAGCAGTAACCCTCTCCGGGAGGGCCCCTACGAGCAGTACTTC
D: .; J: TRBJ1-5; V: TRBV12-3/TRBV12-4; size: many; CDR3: CASSSNRAGGQPQHF; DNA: TGTGCCAGCAGTTCTAACAGGGCGGGGGGTCAGCCCCAGCATTTT
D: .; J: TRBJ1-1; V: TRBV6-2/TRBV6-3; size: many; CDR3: CASRANTEAFF; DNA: TGTGCCAGCAGGGCGAACACTGAAGCTTTCTTT
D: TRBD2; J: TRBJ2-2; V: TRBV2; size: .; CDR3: CASRPGTSEPGELFF; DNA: TGTGCCAGCAGGCCCGGGACTAGCGAGCCCGGGGAGCTGTTTTTT
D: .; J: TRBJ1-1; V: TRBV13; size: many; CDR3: CASSFGLGDTEAFF; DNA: TGTGCCAGCAGCTTCGGCCTGGGGGACACTGAAGCTTTCTTT
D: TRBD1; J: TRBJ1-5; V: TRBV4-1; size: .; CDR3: CASSQETRGLGQPQHF; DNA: TGCGCCAGCAGCCAAGAAACTAGGGGGCTAGGTCAGCCCCAGCATTTT
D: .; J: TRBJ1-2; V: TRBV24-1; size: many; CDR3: CATSDAPTGAAGYTF; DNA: TGTGCCACCAGCGACGCGCCTACCGGAGCAGCTGGCTACACCTTC
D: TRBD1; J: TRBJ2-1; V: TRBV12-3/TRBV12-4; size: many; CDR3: CASTSDRDYNEQFF; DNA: TGTGCCAGCACGTCGGACAGGGACTACAATGAGCAGTTCTTC
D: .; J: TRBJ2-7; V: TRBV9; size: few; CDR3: CASSVGRLARTYEQYF; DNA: TGTGCCAGCAGCGTTGGGAGGCTAGCGAGGACCTACGAGCAGTACTTC
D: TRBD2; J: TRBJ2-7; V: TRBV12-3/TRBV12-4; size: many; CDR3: CASSLGLGGYEQYF; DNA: TGTGCCAGCAGTCTGGGACTGGGAGGGTACGAGCAGTACTTC
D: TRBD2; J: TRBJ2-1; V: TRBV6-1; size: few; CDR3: CASSEGASGLSSYNEQFF; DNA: TGTGCCAGCAGTGAAGGGGCTAGCGGGCTGAGCTCCTACAATGAGCAGTTCTTC